Below, 5 T cell receptor beta chains from the same sample are listed, as sequenced in a study of radiotherapy plus CTLA-4 blockade in lung cancer. Data came from immunoSEQ multiplex PCR; TCRdb stores just in-frame clones and leaves some out. The sample includes about 80,000 clones, approximately 80% of them seen just once. The source was peripheral blood, collected from a patient treated with radiotherapy plus ipilimumab. The receptor source for this set is a human donor with non-small cell lung cancer who had stable disease on radiotherapy plus ipilimumab.

The rearrangement links TRBV28 to TRBJ2-3; D remains ambiguous. Between the trimmed V and J ends, which lost 5 bases and 6 bases, there was a span of 9 bases. The CDR3 totals 12 residues. Germline CDR1 MDHEN, CDR2 SYDVKM. CDR3 region: CASSVGVDTQYF. CDR3 sequence (DNA): TGTGCCAGCAGTGTCGGTGTCGATACGCAGTATTTT.

This sequence joins TRBV5-1 and TRBJ1-4; no definite D call. V lost 4 bases and J lost 0, with 10 bases in between. Germline V gene lookup returns CDR1 SGHRS and CDR2 YFSETQ. The CDR3 consists of 15 residues. The CDR3 DNA is TGCGCCAGCAGCGGGTTGGGCGCAACTAATGAAAAACTGTTTTTT. It specifies CASSGLGATNEKLFF. The complete variable domain, with remaining parts taken from reference TRBV5-1 and TRBJ1-4, reads KAGVTQTPRYLIKTRGQQVTLSCSPISGHRSVSWYQQTPGQGLQFLFEYFSETQRNKGNFPGRFSGRQFSNSRSEMNVSTLELGDSALYLCASSGLGATNEKLFFGSGTQLSVL.

The V and J genes are TRBV5-1 and TRBJ2-5, with TRBD1 matching over 8 bases. This CDR3 spans 15 amino acids. Per the germline V gene, CDR1 is SGHRS and CDR2 is YFSETQ. The J segment lost 2 bases and the V segment lost 4 bases, leaving 7 bases of the junction unmatched. The CDR3 region has the DNA TGCGCCAGCAGCACAGGGACAGGAGGACAAGAGACCCAGTACTTC. Its protein product is CASSTGTGGQETQYF.

The chain carries TRBV30 and TRBJ2-5; TRBD1 matches at 9 bases. The germline gives CDR1 GTSNPN, CDR2 SVGIG (reference sequence). J gave up 0 bases and V 2 bases, and 4 bases lay outside the gene matches. The CDR3 runs 15 residues. DNA for the CDR3: TGTGCCTGGAGTACCGGGACAGGGTACCAAGAGACCCAGTACTTC. Protein: CAWSTGTGYQETQYF.

V is TRBV18 and J is TRBJ1-4, with 7 bases that match TRBD1. Per germline, CDR1 KGHSH and CDR2 LQKENI. The CDR3 covers 15 residues. The J segment lost 4 bases and the V segment lost 4 bases, leaving 6 bases of the junction unmatched. CDR3 amino acids: CASSLRQGHNEKLFF. Written as DNA, the CDR3 is TGTGCCAGCTCACTTCGACAGGGTCATAATGAAAAACTGTTTTTT.